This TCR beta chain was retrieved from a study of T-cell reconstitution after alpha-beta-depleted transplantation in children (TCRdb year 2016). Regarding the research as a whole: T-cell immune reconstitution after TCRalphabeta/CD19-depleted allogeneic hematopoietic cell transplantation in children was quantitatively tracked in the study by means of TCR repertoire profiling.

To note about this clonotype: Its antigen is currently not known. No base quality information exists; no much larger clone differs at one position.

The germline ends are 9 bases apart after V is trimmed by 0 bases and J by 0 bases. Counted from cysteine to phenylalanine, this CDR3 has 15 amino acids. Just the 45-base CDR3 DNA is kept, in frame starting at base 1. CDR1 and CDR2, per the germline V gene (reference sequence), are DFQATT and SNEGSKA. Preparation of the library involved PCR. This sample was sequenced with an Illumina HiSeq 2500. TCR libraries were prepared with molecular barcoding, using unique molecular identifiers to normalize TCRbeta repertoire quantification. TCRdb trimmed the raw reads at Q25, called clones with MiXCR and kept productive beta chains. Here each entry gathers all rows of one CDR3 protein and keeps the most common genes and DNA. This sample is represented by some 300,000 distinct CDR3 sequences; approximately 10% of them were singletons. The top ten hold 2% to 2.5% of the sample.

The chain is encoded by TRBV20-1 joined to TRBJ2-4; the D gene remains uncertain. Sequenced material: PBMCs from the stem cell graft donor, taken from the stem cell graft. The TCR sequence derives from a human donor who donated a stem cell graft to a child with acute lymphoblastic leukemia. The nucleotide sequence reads TGCAGTGCTAGAGATTTGACACTAGCCAAAAACATTCAGTACTTC. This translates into CSARDLTLAKNIQYF.